This paragraph reports one T cell receptor (beta chain). This clonotype was counted many times. Its antigen has not been determined. One base away there is no much larger clone; base qualities are not given. This sample was taken from a study of CD8 T cells in ankylosing spondylitis (dated by TCRdb to about 2017). In terms of the full investigation: T cell receptor beta repertoires were profiled in healthy donors and ankylosing spondylitis patients so that disease-linked TCR variants could be found. In total, the full study cohort was made up of roughly 100 healthy donors and about two dozen ankylosing spondylitis patients. Peripheral blood was sampled, and synovial fluid was also collected from ankylosing spondylitis patients. Findings and caveats that apply to the study as a whole: Some of the motif variants had been reported before in the synovial fluid and blood of reactive arthritis patients, a finding that suggests common disease-initiation mechanisms. A TCR beta motif made up of several highly homologous amino acid variants appeared to be characteristic of blood from ankylosing spondylitis patients. A CD8+ phenotype was shown by the disease-linked clones, which were found at relatively low frequencies in peripheral blood. Significant enrichment of the disease-linked clones was reported in matched synovial fluid samples from ankylosing spondylitis patients.

Sequencing used an Illumina HiSeq 2500. Quantitative 5'-RACE with molecular barcodes was used to prepare TCR beta libraries. Processing in the source paper ran as follows. Disease-linked TCR variants were identified with a new computational method built on a probabilistic model of VDJ rearrangement. TCRdb redid the processing of the public reads, applying fastp at Q25 and MiXCR, and retained in-frame beta chains. All rows with the same CDR3 protein become a single entry with the most common DNA and genes. It is TCRdb's table, rather than the study itself, that gives the V and J calls and clone size. The sample includes around 25,000 distinct CDR3 sequences, with just over 2.5% observed a single time. The ten largest clones take up roughly 7.7% of the sample. The germline V gene gives CDR1 as SGDLS and CDR2 as YYNGEE. Deletion took 1 base off V and 2 bases off J, with a span of 13 bases between the germline ends. Inclusive of the bounding cysteine and phenylalanine, the CDR3 is 15 residues long. Only CDR3 DNA is held: 45 bases, read in frame from base 1.

Rearrangement joined TRBV9 to TRBJ2-7; the D gene cannot be named for sure. The sequenced material came from blood, either unsorted or a sorted T cell fraction (not recorded which). The TCR comes from a female donor with ankylosing spondylitis or in good health (not recorded which). CDR3 sequence: CASSVSWDETYEQYF. The DNA reads TGTGCCAGCAGCGTAAGTTGGGATGAGACCTACGAGCAGTACTTC.